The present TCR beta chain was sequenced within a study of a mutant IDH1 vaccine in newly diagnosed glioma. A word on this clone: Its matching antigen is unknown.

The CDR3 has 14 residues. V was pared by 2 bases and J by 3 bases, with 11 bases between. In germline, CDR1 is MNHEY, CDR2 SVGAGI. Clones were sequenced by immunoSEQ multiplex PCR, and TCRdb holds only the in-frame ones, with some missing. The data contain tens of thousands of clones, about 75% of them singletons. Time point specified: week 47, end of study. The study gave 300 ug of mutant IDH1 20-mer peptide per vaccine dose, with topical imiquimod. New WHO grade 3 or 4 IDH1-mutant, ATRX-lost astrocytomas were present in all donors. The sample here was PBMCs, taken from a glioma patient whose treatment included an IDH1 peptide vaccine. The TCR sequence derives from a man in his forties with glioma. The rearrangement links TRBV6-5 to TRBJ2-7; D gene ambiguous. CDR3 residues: CASSYTDGLYEQYF. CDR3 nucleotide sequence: TGTGCCAGCAGTTACACAGACGGGCTCTACGAGCAGTACTTC.